These T cell receptor beta chains were read from a single sample in a study of OX40 agonist ivuxolimab in advanced cancers. The repertoire was sequenced with immunoSEQ multiplex PCR; TCRdb's copy has only in-frame clones and lacks some. The sample comprises about 97,000 clones, about 86% of which are singletons, and around 5.2% rests with the top ten. Sequenced here: CD4+ or CD8+ T cells sorted from blood, sampled in a trial of the OX40 agonist ivuxolimab. The receptors here all came from an adult with an advanced solid tumor such as melanoma, head and neck, liver or kidney cancer. Both conserved end residues are part of each CDR3. The order of the fields is J gene, V gene, clone size, D gene, CDR3 protein, CDR3 DNA. A D gene is named only where the DNA matches it firmly. Clone size is shown for a subset of rows, as once, few, many or a class of expanded clone.

j_call: TRBJ2-5
v_call: TRBV4-2
clone_size: NA
d_call: TRBD2
cdr3_aa: CASSRGTSGEETQYF
cdr3_nt: TGTGCCAGCAGCCGGGGGACTAGCGGGGAGGAGACCCAGTACTTC

j_call: TRBJ2-5
v_call: TRBV19
clone_size: NA
d_call: TRBD1
cdr3_aa: CASRGQGGETQYF
cdr3_nt: TGTGCCAGTAGGGGACAGGGTGGAGAGACCCAGTACTTC

j_call: TRBJ2-1
v_call: TRBV7-3
clone_size: NA
d_call: TRBD2
cdr3_aa: CASSFSGGEYNEQFF
cdr3_nt: TGTGCCAGCAGCTTTAGCGGGGGGGAGTACAATGAGCAGTTCTTC

j_call: TRBJ1-1
v_call: TRBV5-1
clone_size: NA
d_call: NA
cdr3_aa: CASSLVAGWGTEAFF
cdr3_nt: TGCGCCAGCAGCTTGGTGGCAGGGTGGGGCACTGAAGCTTTCTTT

j_call: TRBJ1-2
v_call: TRBV2
clone_size: once
d_call: NA
cdr3_aa: CASILTGYGYTF
cdr3_nt: TGTGCCAGCATCCTCACAGGGTATGGCTACACCTTC

j_call: TRBJ2-1
v_call: TRBV4-3
clone_size: NA
d_call: TRBD2
cdr3_aa: CASSQAISGVGREGGEQFF
cdr3_nt: TGCGCCAGCAGCCAAGCAATATCAGGTGTTGGGCGGGAGGGGGGTGAGCAGTTCTTC

j_call: TRBJ1-4
v_call: TRBV21-1
clone_size: NA
d_call: NA
cdr3_aa: CASSKVTHWGEKLFF
cdr3_nt: TGTGCCAGCAGCAAAGTTACGCACTGGGGTGAAAAACTGTTTTTT

j_call: TRBJ1-5
v_call: TRBV9
clone_size: NA
d_call: NA
cdr3_aa: CASSAMGYQPQHF
cdr3_nt: TGTGCCAGCAGCGCCATGGGATATCAGCCCCAGCATTTT

j_call: TRBJ2-1
v_call: TRBV4-3
clone_size: NA
d_call: NA
cdr3_aa: CASSRVGSNEQFF
cdr3_nt: TGCGCCAGCAGCCGGGTCGGGTCTAATGAGCAGTTCTTC

j_call: TRBJ2-1
v_call: TRBV9
clone_size: NA
d_call: NA
cdr3_aa: CASSVDYSSYNEQFF
cdr3_nt: TGTGCCAGCAGCGTGGATTATAGCTCCTACAATGAGCAGTTCTTC

j_call: TRBJ2-2
v_call: TRBV11-2
clone_size: once
d_call: NA
cdr3_aa: CASSLGPNTGELFF
cdr3_nt: TGTGCCAGCAGCTTAGGCCCGAACACCGGGGAGCTGTTTTTT

j_call: TRBJ1-2
v_call: TRBV4-1
clone_size: NA
d_call: NA
cdr3_aa: CASSQSPDGFRYGYTF
cdr3_nt: TGCGCCAGCAGCCAATCCCCGGACGGGTTTAGGTATGGCTACACCTTC

j_call: TRBJ1-2
v_call: TRBV29-1
clone_size: NA
d_call: NA
cdr3_aa: CSVGPGKVNYGYTF
cdr3_nt: TGCAGCGTGGGCCCGGGCAAGGTTAACTATGGCTACACCTTC

j_call: TRBJ2-3
v_call: TRBV7-9
clone_size: NA
d_call: NA
cdr3_aa: CASMGNPGPGGLHTQYF
cdr3_nt: TGTGCCAGCATGGGTAATCCCGGGCCCGGCGGCCTACATACGCAGTATTTT

j_call: TRBJ2-1
v_call: TRBV7-9
clone_size: NA
d_call: TRBD2
cdr3_aa: CASREGREQFF
cdr3_nt: TGTGCCAGCCGGGAGGGCCGGGAGCAGTTCTTC

j_call: TRBJ2-3
v_call: TRBV4-3
clone_size: NA
d_call: NA
cdr3_aa: CASSVDRASTDTQYF
cdr3_nt: TGCGCCAGCAGCGTGGATCGAGCGAGCACAGATACGCAGTATTTT

j_call: TRBJ2-1
v_call: TRBV5-1
clone_size: NA
d_call: NA
cdr3_aa: CASSLGQGNNEQFF
cdr3_nt: TGCGCCAGCAGCTTGGGGCAGGGCAACAATGAGCAGTTCTTC

j_call: TRBJ1-5
v_call: TRBV13
clone_size: NA
d_call: NA
cdr3_aa: CASSLGGIRANQPQHF
cdr3_nt: TGTGCCAGCAGCTTAGGAGGTATCAGGGCGAATCAGCCCCAGCATTTT

j_call: TRBJ2-5
v_call: TRBV5-1
clone_size: NA
d_call: TRBD2
cdr3_aa: CASSFSGGGQETQYF
cdr3_nt: TGCGCCAGCAGCTTTAGCGGGGGGGGACAAGAGACCCAGTACTTC

j_call: TRBJ2-1
v_call: TRBV2
clone_size: NA
d_call: NA
cdr3_aa: CASRTGSSIYNEQFF
cdr3_nt: TGTGCCAGCAGGACCGGGTCCAGCATCTACAATGAGCAGTTCTTC

j_call: TRBJ2-7
v_call: TRBV7-6
clone_size: NA
d_call: NA
cdr3_aa: CASSLDGGEQYF
cdr3_nt: TGTGCCAGCAGCTTAGACGGGGGCGAGCAGTACTTC

j_call: TRBJ2-7
v_call: TRBV5-5
clone_size: NA
d_call: NA
cdr3_aa: CASSFRDDEQYF
cdr3_nt: TGTGCCAGCAGCTTTAGGGACGACGAGCAGTACTTC

j_call: TRBJ1-1
v_call: TRBV6-1
clone_size: NA
d_call: NA
cdr3_aa: CATRLGQRGSEAFF
cdr3_nt: TGTGCCACCAGACTCGGACAGCGGGGCAGTGAAGCTTTCTTT

j_call: TRBJ1-5
v_call: TRBV19
clone_size: NA
d_call: NA
cdr3_aa: CASLIKAGLSNQPQHF
cdr3_nt: TGTGCCAGTTTAATTAAAGCAGGGCTTAGCAATCAGCCCCAGCATTTT

j_call: TRBJ1-2
v_call: TRBV19
clone_size: NA
d_call: NA
cdr3_aa: CASSMGRTGDYGYTF
cdr3_nt: TGTGCCAGTAGTATGGGGCGAACCGGTGACTATGGCTACACCTTC

j_call: TRBJ1-1
v_call: TRBV6-1
clone_size: NA
d_call: NA
cdr3_aa: CASSLTENTEAFF
cdr3_nt: TGTGCCAGCAGCCTGACGGAGAACACTGAAGCTTTCTTT

j_call: TRBJ1-1
v_call: TRBV6-6
clone_size: NA
d_call: NA
cdr3_aa: CASSFSLGTEAFF
cdr3_nt: TGTGCCAGCAGTTTTTCCCTTGGGACTGAAGCTTTCTTT

j_call: TRBJ2-7
v_call: TRBV28
clone_size: NA
d_call: NA
cdr3_aa: CASSYRSIRQYF
cdr3_nt: TGTGCCAGCAGTTATAGGAGTATACGCCAGTACTTC

j_call: TRBJ1-3
v_call: TRBV18
clone_size: NA
d_call: NA
cdr3_aa: CASSLDSGNTIYF
cdr3_nt: TGTGCCAGCTCATTGGACAGTGGAAACACCATATATTTT

j_call: TRBJ1-2
v_call: TRBV11-1
clone_size: NA
d_call: NA
cdr3_aa: CASSTYGGYTF
cdr3_nt: TGTGCCAGCAGCACCTATGGGGGCTACACCTTC

j_call: TRBJ1-3
v_call: TRBV5-1
clone_size: once
d_call: NA
cdr3_aa: CASSLGSGNTIYF
cdr3_nt: TGCGCCAGCAGCTTGGGTTCCGGAAACACCATATATTTT

j_call: TRBJ2-2
v_call: TRBV19
clone_size: NA
d_call: TRBD2
cdr3_aa: CASKPWLAGGSAGELFF
cdr3_nt: TGTGCCAGTAAGCCGTGGCTAGCGGGAGGATCGGCCGGGGAGCTGTTTTTT

j_call: TRBJ1-1
v_call: TRBV21-1
clone_size: NA
d_call: NA
cdr3_aa: CASSNGQGPCACMNTEAFF
cdr3_nt: TGTGCCAGCAGCAATGGGCAGGGACCTTGCGCGTGCATGAACACTGAAGCTTTCTTT

j_call: TRBJ2-7
v_call: TRBV19
clone_size: NA
d_call: TRBD2
cdr3_aa: CASRKWTSASYEQYF
cdr3_nt: TGTGCCAGTAGAAAGTGGACTAGCGCCTCCTACGAGCAGTACTTC